What follows are 14 T cell receptor beta chains derived from one specimen sequenced in a study of blood T cell repertoires in COVID-19. The protocol was immunoSEQ multiplex PCR, while the TCRdb copy is restricted to in-frame clones and leaves out a portion. The table records over 250,000 clones, 70% to 90% of them present only once. Sequencing input: peripheral blood. These receptors were obtained from a woman in her seventies with acute or convalescent COVID-19.

The CDR3 here is CASTRQGAWNEQFF. The CDR3 DNA follows: TGTGCCAGCACCAGACAGGGGGCTTGGAATGAGCAGTTCTTC. V is TRBV6-5 and J is TRBJ2-1; 10 nucleotides line up with TRBD1. CDR1 MNHEY and CDR2 SVGAGI come from the germline V gene. V dropped 7 bases and J dropped 7; count of bases not matched to a gene: 7. The length of the CDR3 is 14 residues.

V usage is TRBV24-1 and J usage is TRBJ1-1, with a weak D call TRBD1 (5 bases). Trimming stripped 3 bases from V and 8 bases from J, with 9 bases between. The CDR3 length is 12 residues. Germline V CDR1 and CDR2: KGHDR, SFDVKD. The CDR3 region is CATSDERTEAFF. In nucleotides, the CDR3 is TGTGCCACCAGTGATGAAAGGACAGAAGCTTTCTTT.

This rearrangement joins TRBV21-1 to TRBJ2-3; TRBD1, the D gene given by the table, was not confirmed from the DNA. TRBV21-1 is deemed a pseudogene. CDR3 length: 15 amino acids. DNA for the CDR3: TGTGCCAGCAGCAATCATGAGGGGGTGGTAGATACGCAGTATTTT. Its protein is CASSNHEGVVDTQYF.

The chain has TRBV7-6 and TRBJ2-5; no definite D call. Germline V gene data show CDR1 as SGHVS and CDR2 as FNYEAQ. Between the trimmed V and J ends, which lost 5 bases and 3 bases, there was a span of 7 bases. The CDR3 consists of 12 residues. CDR3 DNA sequence: TGTGCCAGCAGCCTCTATAAAGAGACCCAGTACTTC. It codes for CASSLYKETQYF.

The chain joins TRBV7-9 to TRBJ1-1, with 9 bases lining up with TRBD1. Germline V gene data show CDR1 as SEHNR and CDR2 as FQNEAQ (reference sequence). The CDR3 runs to 13 residues. The trim removed 5 bases at V and 5 bases at J, leaving 3 bases unmatched. This CDR3 reads CASSPGTGTEAFF. CDR3 DNA: TGTGCCAGCAGCCCCGGGACAGGGACTGAAGCTTTCTTT.

The chain couples TRBV10-3 to TRBJ2-1, with no clear D. The length of the CDR3 is 13 residues. Trimming removed 8 bases at V and 2 bases at J, with 10 bases between. Germline CDR1 reads ENHRY; CDR2 reads SYGVKD. In nucleotides, the CDR3 is TGTGCCATCGGCACCCAGGCCTACAATGAGCAGTTCTTC. Translating it yields CAIGTQAYNEQFF.

The J gene is TRBJ1-1, the V gene TRBV5-1; possible D gene TRBD1, 6 bases. Germline assignment: CDR1 SGHRS and CDR2 YFSETQ. V shed 3 bases and J shed 1 base, with 10 bases lying between them. CDR3 size: 14 residues. The CDR3 DNA sequence: TGCGCCAGCAGCTGGGGGGGACAGAACACTGAAGCTTTCTTT. As protein: CASSWGGQNTEAFF.

Notes on this clone: Other DNA sequences in this specimen translate into the identical CDR3. This chain uses TRBV6-5 with TRBJ1-1; 7 positions agree with TRBD1. Unmatched junction bases numbered 5, after V lost 6 bases and J lost 4 bases. The germline gives CDR1 MNHEY, CDR2 SVGAGI. The CDR3 spans 13 residues. The CDR3 sequence is CASSRQGSTEAFF. The DNA for the CDR3 is TGTGCCAGCAGCCGACAGGGTAGCACTGAAGCTTTCTTT.

Only one count was recorded for this clone. The rearrangement links TRBV5-8 to TRBJ2-5, with D uncertain. CDR3 length equals 10 residues. Germline lookup yields CDR1 SGHTS and CDR2 YDEGEE. V was clipped by 1 base and J by 9 bases, with 4 bases between them. The CDR3 here is CASSLRAQYF. The CDR3 DNA sequence: TGTGCCAGCAGCTTGCGGGCCCAGTACTTC.

The genes are TRBV5-8 and TRBJ2-4; 7 nucleotides align to TRBD1. The length of the CDR3 is 14 residues. Germline V lookup: CDR1 SGHTS, CDR2 YDEGEE. The ends lost 0 bases at V and 11 bases at J; junction bases unmatched: 8. This chain's CDR3 is CASSLGQGLLVQYF. Here the CDR3 DNA reads TGTGCCAGCAGCTTGGGACAGGGATTACTGGTTCAGTACTTC.

The chain carries TRBV15 and TRBJ1-2, with a tentative D call TRBD1 (5 bases). Trimming removed 0 bases at V and 9 bases at J, with 11 bases between. The CDR3 contains 13 residues. In germline, CDR1 is LNHNV, CDR2 YYDKDF (reference sequence). CDR3 sequence: CATSRDGAGSYTF. In nucleotides, the CDR3 is TGTGCCACCAGCAGAGATGGGGCCGGTAGCTACACCTTC.

The chain has TRBV30 and TRBJ1-1; 7 bases align to TRBD1. The CDR3 runs 13 residues. The V segment lost 2 bases and the J segment 3 bases; nucleotides outside the gene matches: 3. Germline V lookup: CDR1 GTSNPN, CDR2 SVGIG (reference sequence). Here the CDR3 reads CAWSPDRDTEAFF. CDR3 in DNA: TGTGCCTGGAGTCCCGACAGGGACACTGAAGCTTTCTTT.

The rearrangement uses TRBV5-1 and TRBJ1-1; D possibly corresponds to TRBD1 (6 bases). Trimming left V 3 bases short and J 1 base short, with 10 bases between. Germline lookup yields CDR1 SGHRS and CDR2 YFSETQ. The CDR3 is 14 amino acids. The CDR3 nucleotides are TGCGCCAGCAGCTCCACACAGGGGAACACTGAAGCTTTCTTT. Translation gives CASSSTQGNTEAFF.

The rearrangement joins TRBV4-1 to TRBJ2-1, with 7 nucleotides matching TRBD1. Looked up from germline, CDR1 is MGHRA and CDR2 is YSYEKL. This CDR3 spans 15 amino acids. V dropped 2 bases and J dropped 3; count of bases not matched to a gene: 4. CDR3 loop: CASSQSGTDYNEQFF. As DNA, the CDR3 is TGCGCCAGCAGCCAATCCGGGACAGACTACAATGAGCAGTTCTTC.